The sequence of this TCR beta chain was determined in a study of shared clonotypes between healthy human individuals. Study results and caveats: Generation probabilities of non-shared clonotypes were lower (relative to those shared by all four donors). Researchers found naive subsets generally carried larger estimated richness than memory subsets.

Notes on this clone: No antigen is known for it.

Original handling: Junction-only sequences without quality scores came from ImmunoSEQ, so filtering differed. Clones were sequenced by immunoSEQ multiplex PCR, and TCRdb holds only the in-frame ones, with some missing. Clonal size and the V and J genes are those of that table, whereas D and trimming came from the DNA. Of 2 million or so clones listed, approximately 95% are singletons. There are 15 residues in the CDR3. The authors divided CD4+ cells into CD45RA+ naive and CD45RA-negative memory subsets. The receptor comes from a man between 18 and 29 years old in good health. The material sequenced was naive CD4+ T cells sorted from blood. Specified subset: CD45RA+ positively selected. V and J are TRBV7-5 and TRBJ1-6. TRBV7-5 is described as a pseudogene. CDR3 residues: CARSDDASYNSPLHF. DNA for the CDR3: TGTGCCCGATCGGACGACGCCTCCTATAATTCACCCCTCCACTTT.